The source of this T cell receptor beta chain is a study of blood T cell repertoires in COVID-19. Study in general: Researchers got acute and convalescent COVID-19 samples from the United States, Italy and Spain.

The authors' processing: Estimated nucleated cell counts came from reference gene primer amplification. Repertoires were generated with immunoSEQ multiplex PCR, while TCRdb's copy carries only in-frame clones and drops some. The V and J calls and clone size come from that table; D and trimming were worked out from the DNA. This table holds some 250,000 clones, around 80% found once. The germline gives CDR1 GTSNPN, CDR2 SVGIG (reference sequence). The trim removed 4 bases at V and 4 bases at J, leaving 7 bases unmatched. This CDR3 region has 14 residues. This sequence was found in a man aged 40-49 years with active or convalescent COVID-19. Sequencing was done on a sample of peripheral blood. This chain links TRBV30 with TRBJ1-5; the match to TRBD1 covers 7 bases. The CDR3 here is CAWTRQGENQPQHF. CDR3 bases: TGTGCCTGGACCCGACAGGGAGAAAATCAGCCCCAGCATTTT. Complete variable domain (other parts from reference TRBV30 and TRBJ1-5): SQTIHQWPATLVQPVGSPLSLECTVEGTSNPNLYWYRQAAGRGLQLLFYSVGIGQISSEVPQNLSASRPQDRQFILSSKKLLLSDSGFYLCAWTRQGENQPQHFGDGTRLSIL.